This TCR beta chain appears in the sequencing data of a study of blood T cells in healthy people across ages (dated by TCRdb to between 2015 and 2017). The study in broad terms: Template switching captured roughly one uniquely barcoded TCR beta cDNA molecule per two T cells in model experiments. The study measured age-related changes in TCR beta repertoire diversity using deep sequencing normalized with unique cDNA molecular identifiers. The donors were divided into four age groups: young (average 16 years), middle-aged (about 40), aged (about 60) and long-lived (around 80). To avoid experimental bias, donors of different ages were distributed randomly across sequencing lanes. For two donors (one aged 18 to 30 and one aged 80 or older), the study analyzed two additional independent replicas of 1 million unique cDNA reads from the same blood draw.

This clonotype is a singleton in its sample. Its antigen has not been determined. No quality values exist for individual bases; no much larger clone is one base distant. Donors were approximately 42 systemically healthy Caucasian individuals from Russia aged 6 to 90 years. Each donor gave about 9.7 milliliters of peripheral blood, drawn into EDTA-treated Vacutainer tubes. Ficoll-Paque density-gradient centrifugation was used to isolate PBMCs, with at least 7 million per sample. Total RNA, at least 5 micrograms per sample, was extracted from PBMCs with Trizol reagent. For every donor, flow cytometry on a PBMC aliquot measured the percentage of naive CD45RAhigh/CD27high T cells. Taken from the germline V gene, the CDR1 and CDR2 loops are LGHNT and FRNRAP. V gives up 2 bases and J gives up 8 bases, and the segment between their germline ends measures 22 bases. The CDR3, cysteine through phenylalanine, is 17 amino acids long. Solely the CDR3 DNA is kept, with 51 bases framed from the first base.

Here is what the overall study found, with its caveats: Estimates of total diversity based on one million sequenced T cells were regarded as lower bounds and as underestimates. The CMV infection status of donors was not known, potentially confounding age-related changes in expanded clonotypes. The long-lived group showed more naive CD4+ T cells, fewer expanded clones and increased TCR diversity than the aged group, suggesting age selection. Conclusive comparison of naive and antigen-experienced compartments was prevented by the profiling of bulk unsorted PBMCs. The percentage of naive T cells measured by flow cytometry correlated strongly with observed TCR beta diversity. Observed TCR beta diversity per million T cells fell roughly linearly with age, and a significant reduction was already apparent by age approximately 41.

Libraries were constructed by 5' RACE. These reads were obtained on an Illumina HiSeq 2500. The second PCR ran for about 6 to 12 cycles and used a J-beta primer mix along with a sample-barcoded 5' primer. Each TCR beta cDNA molecule received a unique molecular identifier from a template-switch 5' adaptor carrying 12 random nucleotides. Each sample yielded at least 3 million CDR3-containing paired-end reads. All of the RNA was converted into first-strand cDNA using the Mint cDNA synthesis kit, with a TRBC-specific oligonucleotide serving as the primer. All cDNA was treated with uracil-DNA glycosylase and then went through a first 18-cycle PCR with the universal primers M1SS and BC2_uni_R. The study's processing was this. For normalization, 1 million high-quality reads, each with a distinct molecular identifier, were randomly selected from each sample. Instead of being binned into consensus sequences, reads with shared molecular identifiers were discarded. CDR3 identification, clonotype clustering and error correction used MiTCR with a Q25 quality threshold and the strictest error-elimination algorithm. A nonparametric unseen species model using Euler transformation provided a lower-bound estimate of total TCR beta diversity. The raw public reads went through TCRdb reprocessing: fastp at Q25, MiXCR clone calling, in-frame beta chains kept. Rows are combined by CDR3 protein, so each entry shows the most common genes and DNA. The V and J calls reflect TCRdb's pipeline rather than the authors' work. The sample table holds about 1,400,000 distinct CDR3 sequences, of which 42% were seen once. The ten largest clones add up to 7% to 9% of the sample.

The source of this sequence is a woman younger than 30 in good health. Sequencing was carried out using blood. The sequence links TRBV12-5 to TRBJ2-1; the D gene assignment is ambiguous. The nucleotide sequence is TGTGCTAGTGGTTTGTTTCTGTTAGGGTCGAAAAGGGATGAGCAGTTCTTC. Its amino acids are CASGLFLLGSKRDEQFF.